This T cell receptor (beta chain) derives from a study of CD8+ T cells in alopecia areata. Study background: Tofacitinib administration persisted for 6 to 18 months, succeeded by 6 months off drug.

Comment on this clone: Its target is unknown.

Study-wide findings and caveats: Association of baseline CD8+ expansion with response is uncertain owing to one nonresponder.

The treatment was: oral pan-JAK inhibitor, 5-10 mg twice daily. Sequencing relied on a cDNA template that was reverse transcribed from extracted RNA. Data came from immunoSEQ multiplex PCR; TCRdb stores just in-frame clones and leaves some out. This repertoire shows 75,000 to 80,000 clones, approximately 70% found once; its top ten account for about 25%. The receptor comes from a human donor with alopecia areata. The sequences come from CD8+ T cells sorted from blood, collected at week 24, from a patient treated with tofacitinib.

CDR3 nucleotide sequence: TGTGCCAGCAGCGTAGAATCTCAGGAGACCCAGTACTTC. As protein: CASSVESQETQYF. The chain links TRBV9 to TRBJ2-5; D ambiguous. This CDR3 has 13 amino acids. Per the germline V gene, CDR1 is SGDLS and CDR2 is YYNGEE. V was pared by 0 bases and J by 5 bases, with 8 bases between.